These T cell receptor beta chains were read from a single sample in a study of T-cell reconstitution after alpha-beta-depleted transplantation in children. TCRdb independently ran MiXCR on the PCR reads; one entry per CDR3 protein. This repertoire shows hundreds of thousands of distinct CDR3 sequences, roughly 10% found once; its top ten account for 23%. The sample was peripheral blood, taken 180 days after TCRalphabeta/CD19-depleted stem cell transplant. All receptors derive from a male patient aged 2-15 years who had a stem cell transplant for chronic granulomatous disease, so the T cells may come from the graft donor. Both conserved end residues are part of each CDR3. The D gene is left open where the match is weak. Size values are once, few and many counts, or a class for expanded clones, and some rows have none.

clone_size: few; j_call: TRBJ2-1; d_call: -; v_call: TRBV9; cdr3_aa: CASSDGGTYNEQFF; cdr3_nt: TGTGCCAGCAGCGATGGGGGGACCTACAATGAGCAGTTCTTC
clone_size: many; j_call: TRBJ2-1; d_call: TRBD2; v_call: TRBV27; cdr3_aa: CASSGLAGGPENEQFF; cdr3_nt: TGTGCCAGCAGTGGATTAGCGGGAGGGCCGGAGAATGAGCAGTTCTTC
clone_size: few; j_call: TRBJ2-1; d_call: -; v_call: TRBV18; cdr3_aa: CASSPLPGENEQFF; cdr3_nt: TGTGCCAGCTCCCCACTTCCGGGAGAGAATGAGCAGTTCTTC
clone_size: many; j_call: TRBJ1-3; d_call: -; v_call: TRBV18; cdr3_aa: CASSPTTGATIYF; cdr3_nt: TGTGCCAGCTCACCGACAACGGGGGCTACCATATATTTT
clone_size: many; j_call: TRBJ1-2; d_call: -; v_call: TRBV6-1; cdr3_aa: CASSELQGRDGYTF; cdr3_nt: TGTGCCAGCAGTGAACTCCAGGGACGGGATGGCTACACCTTC
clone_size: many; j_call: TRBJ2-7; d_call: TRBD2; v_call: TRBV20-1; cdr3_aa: CSASRGTSGRARAYEQYF; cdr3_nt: TGCAGTGCTAGTCGGGGGACTAGCGGGAGGGCCAGGGCCTACGAGCAGTACTTC
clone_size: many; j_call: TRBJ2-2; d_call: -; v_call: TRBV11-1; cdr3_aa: CASSSPGHQLGWTGELFF; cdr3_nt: TGTGCCAGCAGCTCCCCGGGACACCAGTTAGGTTGGACCGGGGAGCTGTTTTTT
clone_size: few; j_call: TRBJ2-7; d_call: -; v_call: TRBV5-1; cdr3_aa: CASTARGASSPYEQYF; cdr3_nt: TGCGCCAGCACCGCGAGGGGGGCGTCGTCCCCCTACGAGCAGTACTTC
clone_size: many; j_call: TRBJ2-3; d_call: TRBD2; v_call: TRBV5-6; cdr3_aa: CASSLGLADTDTQYF; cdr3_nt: TGTGCCAGCAGCTTGGGCCTAGCGGACACAGATACGCAGTATTTT
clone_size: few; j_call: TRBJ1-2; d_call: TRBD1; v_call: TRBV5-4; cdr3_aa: CASSLLLTGQGSSYTF; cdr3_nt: TGTGCCAGCAGCTTGCTCCTAACGGGACAGGGAAGTAGCTACACCTTC
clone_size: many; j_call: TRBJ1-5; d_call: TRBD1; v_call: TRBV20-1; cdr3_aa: CSARALQGAEGNQPQHF; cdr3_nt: TGCAGTGCTAGAGCACTACAGGGGGCGGAGGGCAATCAGCCCCAGCATTTT
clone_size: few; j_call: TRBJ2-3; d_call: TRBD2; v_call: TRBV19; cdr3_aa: CASSIAAGVGTDTQYF; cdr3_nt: TGTGCCAGTAGTATTGCAGCGGGAGTGGGCACAGATACGCAGTATTTT
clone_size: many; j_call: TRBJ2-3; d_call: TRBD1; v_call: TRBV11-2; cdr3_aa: CASSRSGGLSTDTQYF; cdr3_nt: TGTGCCAGCAGCCGGTCAGGGGGCCTTAGCACAGATACGCAGTATTTT
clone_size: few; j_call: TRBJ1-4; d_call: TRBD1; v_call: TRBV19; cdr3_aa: CASRPPGQGNEKLFF; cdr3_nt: TGTGCCAGTCGGCCGCCGGGACAGGGGAATGAAAAACTGTTTTTT
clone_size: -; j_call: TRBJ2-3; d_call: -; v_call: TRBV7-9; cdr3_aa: CASSLFLTTDTQYF; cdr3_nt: TGTGCCAGCAGCTTATTTTTAACCACGGATACGCAGTATTTT
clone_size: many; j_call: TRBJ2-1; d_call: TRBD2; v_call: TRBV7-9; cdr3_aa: CASSIERGGFGNEQFF; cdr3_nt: TGTGCCAGCAGCATAGAGCGGGGGGGTTTTGGCAATGAGCAGTTCTTC
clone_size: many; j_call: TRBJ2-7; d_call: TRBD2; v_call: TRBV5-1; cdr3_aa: CASSLVGTSGTYEQYF; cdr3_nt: TGCGCCAGCAGCTTGGTGGGGACTAGCGGGACCTACGAGCAGTACTTC
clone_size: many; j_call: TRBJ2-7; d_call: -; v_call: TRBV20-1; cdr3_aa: CSANSAEGSYEQYF; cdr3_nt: TGCAGTGCAAATAGCGCCGAGGGATCCTACGAGCAGTACTTC
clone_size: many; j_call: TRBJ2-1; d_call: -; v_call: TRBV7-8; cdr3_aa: CASSQVGGRFNEQFF; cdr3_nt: TGTGCCAGCAGCCAAGTCGGGGGCCGCTTCAATGAGCAGTTCTTC
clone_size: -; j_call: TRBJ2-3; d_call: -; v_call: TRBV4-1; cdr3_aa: CASSQETRAEAFTDTQYF; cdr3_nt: TGCGCCAGCAGCCAAGAGACTAGAGCAGAGGCCTTCACAGATACGCAGTATTTT
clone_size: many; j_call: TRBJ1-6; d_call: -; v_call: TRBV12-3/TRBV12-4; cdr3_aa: CASRQTGDNSPLHF; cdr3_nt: TGTGCCAGCAGGCAAACAGGAGATAATTCACCCCTCCACTTT
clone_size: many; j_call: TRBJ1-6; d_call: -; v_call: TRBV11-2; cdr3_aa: CASSLKGSGSPLHF; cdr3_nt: TGTGCCAGCAGCTTAAAGGGATCGGGGTCACCCCTCCACTTT
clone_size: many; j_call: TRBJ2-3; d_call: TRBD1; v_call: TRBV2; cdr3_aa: CASSEVGTVDTQYF; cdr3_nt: TGTGCCAGCAGTGAAGTAGGGACAGTAGATACGCAGTATTTT
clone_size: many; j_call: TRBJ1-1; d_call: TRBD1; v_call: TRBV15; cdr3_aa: CATSRGQGENTEAFF; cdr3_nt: TGTGCCACCAGCAGGGGACAGGGGGAGAACACTGAAGCTTTCTTT
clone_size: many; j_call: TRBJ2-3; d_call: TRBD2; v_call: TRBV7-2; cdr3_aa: CASSPRTSGSSTDTQYF; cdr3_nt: TGTGCCAGCAGCCCAAGGACTAGCGGGTCAAGCACAGATACGCAGTATTTT
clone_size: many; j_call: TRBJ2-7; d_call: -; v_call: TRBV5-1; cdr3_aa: CASSLDLPSYEQYF; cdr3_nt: TGCGCCAGCAGCTTGGACCTTCCATCCTACGAGCAGTACTTC
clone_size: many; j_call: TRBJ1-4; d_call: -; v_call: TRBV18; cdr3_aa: CASSPREGEKLFF; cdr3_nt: TGTGCCAGCTCACCCCGGGAGGGTGAAAAACTGTTTTTT
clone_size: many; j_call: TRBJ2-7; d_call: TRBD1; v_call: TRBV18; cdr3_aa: CASSPYPKDRGLYEQYF; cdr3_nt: TGTGCCAGCTCACCATATCCAAAAGACAGGGGGCTTTACGAGCAGTACTTC
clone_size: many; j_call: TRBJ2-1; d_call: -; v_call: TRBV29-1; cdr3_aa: CSVEGAPSYNEQFF; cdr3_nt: TGCAGCGTTGAAGGGGCCCCTTCCTACAATGAGCAGTTCTTC
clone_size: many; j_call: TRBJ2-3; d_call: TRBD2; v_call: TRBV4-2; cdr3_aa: CASSQEGTRSGPSDTQYF; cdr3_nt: TGTGCCAGCAGCCAAGAAGGGACTAGATCAGGGCCCTCAGATACGCAGTATTTT
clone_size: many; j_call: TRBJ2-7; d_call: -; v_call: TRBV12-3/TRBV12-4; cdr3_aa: CASSFARFYEQYF; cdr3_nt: TGTGCCAGCAGTTTTGCTCGATTCTACGAGCAGTACTTC
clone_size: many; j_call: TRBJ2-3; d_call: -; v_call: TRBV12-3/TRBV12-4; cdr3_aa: CASRRADGTDTQYF; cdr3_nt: TGTGCCAGCCGGCGGGCAGACGGGACAGATACGCAGTATTTT
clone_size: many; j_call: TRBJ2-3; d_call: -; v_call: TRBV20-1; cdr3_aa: CSARYSDTQYF; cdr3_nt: TGCAGTGCTAGATATTCGGATACGCAGTATTTT
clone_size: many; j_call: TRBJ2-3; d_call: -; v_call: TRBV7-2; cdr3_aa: CASSTANTDTQYF; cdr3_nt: TGTGCCAGCAGCACAGCCAACACAGATACGCAGTATTTT
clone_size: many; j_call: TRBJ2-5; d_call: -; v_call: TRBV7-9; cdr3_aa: CASSSAYQETQYF; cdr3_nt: TGTGCCAGCAGCTCTGCTTACCAAGAGACCCAGTACTTC
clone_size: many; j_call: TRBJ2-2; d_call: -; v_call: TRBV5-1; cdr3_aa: CASSPPTGSGELFF; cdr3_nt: TGCGCCAGCAGCCCACCGACGGGTTCCGGGGAGCTGTTTTTT
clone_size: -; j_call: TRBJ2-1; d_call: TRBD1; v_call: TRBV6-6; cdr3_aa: CASSYAGQGFQFF; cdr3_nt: TGTGCCAGCAGTTACGCTGGACAGGGATTTCAGTTCTTC
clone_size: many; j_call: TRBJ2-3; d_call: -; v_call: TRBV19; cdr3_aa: CASRGNTDTQYF; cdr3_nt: TGTGCCAGTAGGGGAAACACAGATACGCAGTATTTT
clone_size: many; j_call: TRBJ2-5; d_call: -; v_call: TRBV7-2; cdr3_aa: CASRRTVQETQYF; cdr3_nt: TGTGCCAGCAGACGGACGGTCCAAGAGACCCAGTACTTC
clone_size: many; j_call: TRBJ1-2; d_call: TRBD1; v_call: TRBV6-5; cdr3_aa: CASSSRGPNYGYTF; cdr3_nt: TGTGCCAGCAGTTCCAGGGGGCCTAACTATGGCTACACCTTC
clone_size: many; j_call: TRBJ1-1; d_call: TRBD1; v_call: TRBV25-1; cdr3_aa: CASRKGQGMERTEAFF; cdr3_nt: TGTGCCAGCAGGAAGGGACAGGGTATGGAGAGGACTGAAGCTTTCTTT
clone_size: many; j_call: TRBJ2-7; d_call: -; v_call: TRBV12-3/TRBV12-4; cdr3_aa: CASSARGYEQYF; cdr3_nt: TGTGCCAGCAGTGCCCGAGGATACGAGCAGTACTTC
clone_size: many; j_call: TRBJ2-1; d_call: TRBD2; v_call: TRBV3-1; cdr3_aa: CASSPTSGSWNEQFF; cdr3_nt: TGTGCCAGCAGCCCTACTAGCGGGAGCTGGAATGAGCAGTTCTTC
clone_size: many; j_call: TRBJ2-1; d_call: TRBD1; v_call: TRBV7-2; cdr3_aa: CASSTGGTVNEQFF; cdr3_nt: TGTGCCAGCAGCACAGGGGGGACTGTCAATGAGCAGTTCTTC
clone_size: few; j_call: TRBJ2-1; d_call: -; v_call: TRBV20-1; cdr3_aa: CSARGDGLRAFSRYNEQFF; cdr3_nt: TGCAGTGCTAGAGGGGATGGGTTGCGGGCCTTTAGTAGGTACAATGAGCAGTTCTTC
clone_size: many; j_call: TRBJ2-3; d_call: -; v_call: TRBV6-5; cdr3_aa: CASRTSTDTQYF; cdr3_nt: TGTGCCAGCAGGACAAGCACAGATACGCAGTATTTT
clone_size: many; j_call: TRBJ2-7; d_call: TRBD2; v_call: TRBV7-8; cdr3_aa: CASSSTSGINEQYF; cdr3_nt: TGTGCCAGCAGCTCGACTAGCGGGATCAACGAGCAGTACTTC
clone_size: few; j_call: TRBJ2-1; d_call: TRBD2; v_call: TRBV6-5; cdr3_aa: CASRYLAGGYNEQFF; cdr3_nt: TGTGCCAGCAGATACCTAGCGGGAGGGTACAATGAGCAGTTCTTC